The 15 T cell receptor beta chains reported below all come from one sample, sequenced in a study of cytotoxic CD8 clonotypes in ibrutinib-treated CLL. The data were produced by immunoSEQ multiplex PCR, yet TCRdb's version contains in-frame clones alone and is incomplete. In the table there are fewer than 90,000 clones, more than 70% of which are singletons. Sequenced material: PBMCs, taken before ibrutinib treatment. Receptors were obtained from a human donor with chronic lymphocytic leukemia.

J is TRBJ2-7 and V is TRBV25-1; D is uncertain. The CDR3 loop spans 12 amino acids. Trimming shortened V by 2 bases and J by 6 bases, and 8 bases separated the two germline ends. Looked up from germline, CDR1 is MGHDK and CDR2 is SYGVNS. CDR3 sequence (DNA): TGTGCCAGCAGTGAAGGTATCGTCGAGCAGTACTTC. Its translation: CASSEGIVEQYF.

This chain connects TRBV20-1 to TRBJ2-5; D is undetermined. This CDR3 contains 10 residues. The germline V and J ends were trimmed by 3 bases and 5 bases, with 4 bases remaining between them. Germline V gene sequence: CDR1 DFQATT, CDR2 SNEGSKA (reference sequence). The CDR3 DNA reads as TGCAGTGCTAGGTTTGAGACCCAGTACTTC. Amino acid sequence: CSARFETQYF.

This sequence joins TRBV18 and TRBJ2-5, with TRBD1 matching 7 bases. V lost 2 bases, J lost 2 bases, and 5 bases stayed unmatched. Germline loops: CDR1 KGHSH, CDR2 LQKENI. The CDR3 is 15 amino acids. The CDR3 sequence is CASSPFGTEQETQYF. As DNA, the CDR3 is TGTGCCAGCTCACCATTCGGGACAGAACAAGAGACCCAGTACTTC.

The chain recombines TRBV9 with TRBJ2-3; 8 bases match TRBD2. Germline V CDR1 and CDR2: SGDLS, YYNGEE. Unmatched junction bases numbered 8, after V lost 1 base and J lost 1 base. The CDR3 sequence is 17 residues long. The CDR3 DNA reads TGTGCCAGCAGCGTACTCGGCAGCGGGAGTGGCACAGATACGCAGTATTTT. It is translated as CASSVLGSGSGTDTQYF. Using reference TRBV9 and TRBJ2-3 for the parts outside the CDR3, the full variable domain is DSGVTQTPKHLITATGQRVTLRCSPRSGDLSVYWYQQSLDQGLQFLIQYYNGEERAKGNILERFSAQQFPDLHSELNLSSLELGDSALYFCASSVLGSGSGTDTQYFGPGTRLTVL.

The rearrangement joins TRBV10-3 to TRBJ1-1, with D tentatively TRBD1 (5 bases). CDR1 ENHRY and CDR2 SYGVKD come from the germline V gene. Trimming cost V 4 bases and J 3 bases, with 12 bases left between them. This CDR3 is 14 amino acids long. The CDR3 DNA sequence: TGTGCCATCAGTGGTCAGGGAAGGGACACTGAAGCTTTCTTT. Protein product: CAISGQGRDTEAFF.

The V gene is TRBV11-3, the J gene TRBJ2-7; no clear D gene. Trimming removed 3 bases from V and 3 bases from J, with 15 bases in between. CDR3 length equals 15 residues. Germline V gives CDR1 SGHNT, CDR2 YENEEA. CDR3 sequence: CASSLNPGRIYEQYF. The CDR3 DNA is TGTGCCAGCAGCTTGAACCCCGGAAGGATCTACGAGCAGTACTTC.

The chain carries TRBV11-3 and TRBJ2-5, with 10 bases matching TRBD1. The germline CDR1 and CDR2 sequences are SGHNT and YENEEA. V trimming: 2 bases; J trimming: 5 bases; junction bases outside the gene matches: 8. CDR3 length: 16 residues. The CDR3 bases are TGTGCCAGCAGCTTATCGTGGACAGGGGGGTTTGAGACCCAGTACTTC. As protein: CASSLSWTGGFETQYF.

This clone occurred once. The V call is TRBV6-5, the J call TRBJ2-2; D might be TRBD2 (6 bases). Trimming left V 2 bases short and J 1 base short, with 11 bases between. From germline, CDR1 is MNHEY and CDR2 SVGAGI. The CDR3 runs 16 residues. The CDR3 loop is CASSYPGGWNTGELFF. Written as DNA, the CDR3 is TGTGCCAGCAGTTACCCCGGAGGGTGGAACACCGGGGAGCTGTTTTTT.

The V call is TRBV6-1, the J call TRBJ2-7; 12 nucleotides line up with TRBD2. CDR1 MNHNS and CDR2 SASEGT come from the germline V gene. The CDR3 length is 19 residues. V was clipped by 4 bases and J by 1 base; unmatched bases: 14. The CDR3 nucleotides read TGTGCCAGCAGTGGACCCCTAGCGGGAGGGCCAGGAAGGTCCTACGAGCAGTACTTC. The encoded protein is CASSGPLAGGPGRSYEQYF.

This chain links TRBV7-9 with TRBJ2-5; no reliable D call. This CDR3 is built from 12 residues. CDR1 and CDR2 from the germline V gene are SEHNR and FQNEAQ (reference sequence). Trimming shortened V by 0 bases and J by 5 bases, and 4 bases separated the two germline ends. This CDR3 reads CASSLALETQYF. For the CDR3, the DNA is TGTGCCAGCAGCTTAGCCCTGGAGACCCAGTACTTC.

The chain carries TRBV5-4 and TRBJ2-5; 9 positions agree with TRBD1. Germline V CDR1 and CDR2: SGHNT, YYREEE (reference sequence). The J segment lost 1 base and the V segment lost 0 bases, leaving 4 bases of the junction unmatched. There are 16 residues in the CDR3. The CDR3 DNA is TGTGCCAGCAGCTTGGCGACAGGGGGTCTCCAAGAGACCCAGTACTTC. Translation gives CASSLATGGLQETQYF. Combining the CDR3 with reference TRBV5-4 and TRBJ2-5 gives the whole variable domain ETGVTQSPTHLIKTRGQQVTLRCSSQSGHNTVSWYQQALGQGPQFIFQYYREEENGRGNFPPRFSGLQFPNYSSELNVNALELDDSALYLCASSLATGGLQETQYFGPGTRLLVL.

V is TRBV2 and J is TRBJ2-7; D unclear. CDR3 length: 14 residues. The V and J ends lost 5 bases and 2 bases respectively, with 13 bases between them. Germline assignment: CDR1 SNHLY and CDR2 FYNNEI. The CDR3 nucleotides are TGTGCCAGCAGTTTTTTAGTCCTCCCCTACGAGCAGTACTTC. This encodes CASSFLVLPYEQYF.

To note about this clone: Distinct nucleotide sequences in the sample also encode this CDR3. The CDR3 here is CASSLGTGLGGYTF. Written as DNA, the CDR3 is TGTGCCAGCAGCTTAGGGACAGGGCTCGGGGGCTACACCTTC. The J gene is TRBJ1-2, the V gene TRBV7-9, with 8 nucleotides matching TRBD1. CDR3 length: 14 amino acids. With V trimmed by 1 base and J by 8 bases, 6 bases remained unmatched. The germline V gene has CDR1 SEHNR and CDR2 FQNEAQ (reference sequence).

V and J are TRBV7-3 and TRBJ2-3; possible D gene TRBD2, 5 bases. Germline V CDR1 and CDR2: SGHTA, FQGTGA. This CDR3 comprises 15 residues. V was shortened by 7 bases and J by 4 bases, with 18 bases between the two germline ends. For the CDR3, the DNA is TGTGCCAGCACGCTCGCGGGTGGTGCCGCAGATACGCAGTATTTT. Its translation: CASTLAGGAADTQYF.

The gene calls are TRBV5-1 and TRBJ1-3; no definite D call. Trimming removed 4 bases from V and 2 bases from J, with 13 bases in between. This CDR3 spans 15 amino acids. The germline V gene has CDR1 SGHRS and CDR2 YFSETQ. The DNA of the CDR3 is TGCGCCAGCAGCCAACGGACCGCAACTGGAAACACCATATATTTT. Its protein is CASSQRTATGNTIYF.